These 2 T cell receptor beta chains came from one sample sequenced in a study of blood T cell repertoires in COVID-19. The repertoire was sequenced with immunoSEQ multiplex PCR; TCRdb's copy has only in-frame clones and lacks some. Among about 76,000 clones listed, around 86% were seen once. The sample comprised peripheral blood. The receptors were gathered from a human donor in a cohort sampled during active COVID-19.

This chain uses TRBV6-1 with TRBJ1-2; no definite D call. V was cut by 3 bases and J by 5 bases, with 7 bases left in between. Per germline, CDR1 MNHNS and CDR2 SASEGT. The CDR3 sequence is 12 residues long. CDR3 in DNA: TGTGCCAGCAGTGAGGGCCTGTATGGCTACACCTTC. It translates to CASSEGLYGYTF.

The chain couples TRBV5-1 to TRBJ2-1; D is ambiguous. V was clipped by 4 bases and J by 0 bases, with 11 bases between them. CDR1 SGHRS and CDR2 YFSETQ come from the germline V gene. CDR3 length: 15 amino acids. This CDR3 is CASSLDWSSYNEQFF. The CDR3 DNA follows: TGCGCCAGCAGCCTTGACTGGAGCTCCTACAATGAGCAGTTCTTC.